This TCR beta chain was identified during a study of T cell responses to AZD1222 COVID-19 vaccine. Findings of the study overall: Seropositivity was recorded at baseline in only five to seven AZD1222 recipients. Clonal diversity was possibly underestimated, and the donors were mostly white British, with more females. Repertoires were obtained solely post-peak T cell response. Recipients of two AZD1222 doses showed rising Spike-specific TCR breadth and depth.

Assay used: immunoSEQ multiplex PCR; TCRdb lists only in-frame clones, some missing. This repertoire shows over 85,000 clones, roughly four fifths found once; its top ten account for approximately 4.6%. This clone was observed a few times. The antigen is unknown. CDR1 is SGHTS and CDR2 is YDEGEE in the germline V gene. The V and J ends lost 0 bases and 7 bases respectively, with 11 bases between them. The CDR3 covers 14 residues. The source was peripheral blood, collected on day 0 of AZD1222 vaccination. V gene TRBV5-8 combines with J gene TRBJ2-1; D remains ambiguous. The TCR sequence derives from an adult in good health. CDR3 amino acids: CASSLGGTLNEQFF. CDR3 bases: TGTGCCAGCAGCTTGGGCGGAACCCTAAATGAGCAGTTCTTC. Supplemented by reference TRBV5-8 and TRBJ2-1, the full variable domain reads EAGVTQSPTHLIKTRGQQATLRCSPISGHTSVYWYQQALGLGLQFLLWYDEGEERNRGNFPPRFSGRQFPNYSSELNVNALELEDSALYLCASSLGGTLNEQFFGPGTRLTVL.